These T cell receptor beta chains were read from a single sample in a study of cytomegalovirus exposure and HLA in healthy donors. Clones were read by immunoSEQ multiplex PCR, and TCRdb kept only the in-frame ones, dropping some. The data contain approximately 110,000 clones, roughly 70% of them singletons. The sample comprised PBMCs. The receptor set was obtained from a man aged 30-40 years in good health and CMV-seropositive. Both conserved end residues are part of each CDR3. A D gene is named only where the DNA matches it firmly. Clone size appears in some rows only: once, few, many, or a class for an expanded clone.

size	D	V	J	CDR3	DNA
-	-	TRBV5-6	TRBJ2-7	CASSISSVYEQYF	TGTGCCAGCAGCATTAGTTCGGTATACGAGCAGTACTTC
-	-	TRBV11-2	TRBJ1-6	CASSLQGPNSPLHF	TGTGCCAGCAGCTTACAGGGGCCGAATTCACCCCTCCACTTT
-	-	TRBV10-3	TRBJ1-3	CAIQAGLVTLENTIYF	TGTGCCATTCAGGCAGGGCTAGTAACTCTGGAAAACACCATATATTTT
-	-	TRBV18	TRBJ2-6	CASSLSRGSGANVLTF	TGTGCCAGCTCACTCTCGAGGGGGTCTGGGGCCAACGTCCTGACTTTC
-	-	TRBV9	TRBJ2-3	CASSVVPGADTDTQYF	TGTGCCAGCAGCGTAGTCCCTGGGGCGGACACAGATACGCAGTATTTT
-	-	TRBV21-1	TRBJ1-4	CASSHGEGGKREKLFF	TGTGCCAGCAGCCACGGAGAAGGGGGTAAAAGGGAAAAACTGTTTTTT
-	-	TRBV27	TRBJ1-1	CASSLLFIRQGSSTEAFF	TGTGCCAGCAGTTTATTGTTTATCCGTCAGGGGTCGAGCACTGAAGCTTTCTTT
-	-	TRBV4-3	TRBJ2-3	CASSQGTAGVTQYF	TGCGCCAGCAGCCAGGGCACCGCAGGGGTAACGCAGTATTTT
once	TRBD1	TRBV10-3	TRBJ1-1	CAIPGQITEAFF	TGTGCCATACCGGGACAGATAACCGAAGCTTTCTTT
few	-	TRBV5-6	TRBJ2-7	CASSPGRESYEQYF	TGTGCCAGCAGTCCAGGCAGGGAATCCTACGAGCAGTACTTC
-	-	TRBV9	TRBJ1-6	CASSVPGAGSPLHF	TGTGCCAGCAGCGTCCCAGGGGCTGGGTCACCCCTCCACTTT
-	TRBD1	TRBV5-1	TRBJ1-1	CASRSLGTGGDKAEAFF	TGCGCCAGCAGGTCCCTCGGGACAGGGGGCGATAAGGCTGAAGCTTTCTTT
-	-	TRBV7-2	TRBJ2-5	CASSLVRNQGRAQYF	TGTGCCAGCAGCTTAGTTCGCAACCAGGGGAGGGCCCAGTACTTC
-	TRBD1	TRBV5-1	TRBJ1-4	CASSLDRGRSEKLFF	TGCGCCAGCAGCTTGGACAGGGGGCGGAGTGAAAAACTGTTTTTT
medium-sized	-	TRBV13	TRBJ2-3	CASAGEASTDTQYF	TGTGCCAGCGCCGGGGAAGCGAGCACAGATACGCAGTATTTT
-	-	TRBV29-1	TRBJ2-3	CSVNPRGSADTQYF	TGCAGCGTGAACCCCCGTGGGAGCGCAGATACGCAGTATTTT
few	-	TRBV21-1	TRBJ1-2	CASSKAMSPYGYTF	TGTGCCAGCAGCAAAGCAATGAGTCCCTATGGCTACACCTTC
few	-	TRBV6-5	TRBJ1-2	CASSSASQGANYGYTF	TGTGCCAGCAGTTCCGCCTCACAGGGAGCTAACTATGGCTACACCTTC
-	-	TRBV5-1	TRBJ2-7	CASSLGGAPRDEQYF	TGCGCCAGCAGCTTGGGTGGGGCCCCCAGAGACGAGCAGTACTTC
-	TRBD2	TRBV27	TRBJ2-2	CATTRGGRGGGRTGELFF	TGTGCCACGACGCGGGGGGGTAGGGGGGGAGGGCGCACCGGGGAGCTGTTTTTT
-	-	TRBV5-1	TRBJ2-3	CASSRGATGTDTQYF	TGCGCCAGCAGCCGCGGGGCCACGGGCACAGATACGCAGTATTTT
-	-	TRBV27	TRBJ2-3	CASSPEPTSTDTQYF	TGTGCCAGCAGCCCTGAGCCGACTAGCACAGATACGCAGTATTTT
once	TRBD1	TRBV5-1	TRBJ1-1	CASSLEVPGQGAGTEAFF	TGCGCCAGCAGCCTGGAAGTCCCGGGACAGGGGGCTGGGACTGAAGCTTTCTTT
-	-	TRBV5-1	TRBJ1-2	CASSLRDSGTGGYTF	TGCGCCAGCAGCTTAAGGGACTCCGGGACGGGGGGCTACACCTTC
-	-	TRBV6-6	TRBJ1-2	CASTLRIGYTF	TGTGCCAGCACCCTCAGGATTGGCTACACCTTC
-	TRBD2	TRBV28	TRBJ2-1	CASRRPTSRNEQFF	TGTGCCAGCAGACGACCGACTAGCCGCAATGAGCAGTTCTTC
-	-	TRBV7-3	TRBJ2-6	CASSLEGGGANVLTF	TGTGCCAGCAGTCTAGAAGGGGGTGGGGCCAACGTCCTGACTTTC
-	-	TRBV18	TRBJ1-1	CASSPRARDTEAFF	TGTGCCAGCTCACCCCGTGCCAGGGACACTGAAGCTTTCTTT
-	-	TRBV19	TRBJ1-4	CASSEDSPNLNEKLFF	TGTGCCAGTAGCGAGGACAGCCCCAATCTGAATGAAAAACTGTTTTTT